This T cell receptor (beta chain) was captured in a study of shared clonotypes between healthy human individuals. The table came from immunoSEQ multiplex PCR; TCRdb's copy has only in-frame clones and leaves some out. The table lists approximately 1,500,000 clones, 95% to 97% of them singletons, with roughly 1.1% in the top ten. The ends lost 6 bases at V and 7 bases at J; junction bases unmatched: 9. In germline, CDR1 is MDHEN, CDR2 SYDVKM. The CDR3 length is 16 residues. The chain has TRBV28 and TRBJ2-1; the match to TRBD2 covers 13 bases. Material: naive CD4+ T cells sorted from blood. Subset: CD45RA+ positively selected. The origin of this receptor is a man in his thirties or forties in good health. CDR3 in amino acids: CASRGHGTSGKNEQFF. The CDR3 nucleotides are TGTGCCAGCAGGGGACACGGGACTAGCGGGAAGAATGAGCAGTTCTTC.